The rows below give T cell receptor beta chains drawn from one sample of a study of T cell responses to AZD1222 COVID-19 vaccine. This table comes from immunoSEQ multiplex PCR, and its TCRdb copy is limited to in-frame clones, with some not included. The sample records around 150,000 clones, over 85% being singletons. The sample here was peripheral blood, taken 28 days after the second AZD1222 dose. These receptors all come from an adult who received the AZD1222 COVID-19 vaccine. The CDR3 runs from the conserved cysteine through the conserved F or W. Fields, in order: J gene, D gene, V gene, clone size, CDR3 DNA, CDR3 protein. D genes are given only for firm matches. Not every row has a clone size; where given, it reads once, few, many or a size class.

>TRBJ1-4|-|TRBV19|once
TGTGCCAGTAGCCTTGGTCCCGGGTATGAAAAACTGTTTTTT
CASSLGPGYEKLFF
>TRBJ2-3|-|TRBV3-1/TRBV3-2|-
TGTGCCAGCAGCCAAAGGTGGTGGGCAGGGACAGATACGCAGTATTTT
CASSQRWWAGTDTQYF
>TRBJ1-5|-|TRBV4-1|once
TGCGCCAGCAGCCAAGGGATCTGGAGCAATCAGCCCCAGCATTTT
CASSQGIWSNQPQHF
>TRBJ2-3|-|TRBV25-1|-
TGTGCCAGCAGTGAAAGCGTGGCAGTAACAGATACGCAGTATTTT
CASSESVAVTDTQYF
>TRBJ1-1|-|TRBV13|-
TGTGCCAGCAGCGTCAGTGGTATCACTGAAGCTTTCTTT
CASSVSGITEAFF
>TRBJ2-3|-|TRBV11-3|-
TGTGCCAGCAGCTTAGAGGGGCTATCCACAGATACGCAGTATTTT
CASSLEGLSTDTQYF
>TRBJ1-3|-|TRBV9|-
TGTGCCAGCAGCGTAGCGGTTTCTGGAAACACCATATATTTT
CASSVAVSGNTIYF
>TRBJ2-3|-|TRBV28|-
TGTGCCAGCAGTGGGGGACTCTCTAGCACAGATACGCAGTATTTT
CASSGGLSSTDTQYF
>TRBJ1-5|TRBD1|TRBV19|few
TGTGCCAGTACCACACAGGGGAGGGGGGAGCCCCAGCATTTT
CASTTQGRGEPQHF
>TRBJ2-7|TRBD2|TRBV7-9|-
TGTGCCAGCAGCCAAGGGACTAGAAATGCTTGGGAGCAGTACTTC
CASSQGTRNAWEQYF
>TRBJ1-2|-|TRBV7-2|once
TGTGCCAGCAGCTTACGGACACCCAGGGACTATGGCTACACCTTC
CASSLRTPRDYGYTF
>TRBJ2-1|-|TRBV28|-
TGTGCCAGCAGCTGGGGGTTCTTGAGGGGGGACTCCTACAATGAGCAGTTCTTC
CASSWGFLRGDSYNEQFF
>TRBJ2-3|TRBD2|TRBV5-1|-
TGCGCCAGCAGCTTGGCCGATAGCGGGGGCGGCACAGATACGCAGTATTTT
CASSLADSGGGTDTQYF
>TRBJ2-7|-|TRBV6-2/TRBV6-3|-
TGTGCCAGCAGTTATGGGTCCCCAAGAAGCCTCAACGAGCAGTACTTC
CASSYGSPRSLNEQYF
>TRBJ1-2|-|TRBV4-1|-
TGCGCCAGCAGCCACGTTTTGGGTCACCGGGCCTACACCTTC
CASSHVLGHRAYTF
>TRBJ2-2|-|TRBV7-8|-
TGTGCCAGCAGCTCCGCGTTCTGGGCCGGGGAGCTGTTTTTT
CASSSAFWAGELFF
>TRBJ2-7|-|TRBV4-1|-
TGCGCCAGCAGCCAAAGCGACGACAGGAGATACGAGCAGTACTTC
CASSQSDDRRYEQYF
>TRBJ1-1|TRBD1|TRBV12-3/TRBV12-4|-
TGTGCCAGCAGCAGACAGGGGGACACTGAAGCTTTCTTT
CASSRQGDTEAFF
>TRBJ1-2|-|TRBV7-9|-
TGTGCCAGCAGCTTCGGGGCCTACTCCGGCTACACCTTC
CASSFGAYSGYTF
>TRBJ1-5|TRBD1|TRBV19|-
TGTGCCAGTAGTTTTACAGGGGACATTAGCAATCAGCCCCAGCATTTT
CASSFTGDISNQPQHF
>TRBJ2-3|-|TRBV5-4|-
TGTGCCAGCAGCCTGAGCGGGGATACGCAGTATTTT
CASSLSGDTQYF
>TRBJ1-5|TRBD1|TRBV7-9|-
TGTGCCAGCAGCTCCGGGACAGGCGCCTTCAATCAGCCCCAGCATTTT
CASSSGTGAFNQPQHF
>TRBJ1-2|TRBD1|TRBV5-1|-
TGCGCCAGCAGCTTGGCGGCAGGGGGAAGCTATGGCTACACCTTC
CASSLAAGGSYGYTF
>TRBJ1-2|-|TRBV25-1|-
TGTGCCAGCAGTGAAACAGGGCATGGCTACACCTTC
CASSETGHGYTF
>TRBJ1-1|TRBD1|TRBV7-6|-
TGTGCCAGCAGCATATCAGACAGGGCGGGAGAAGCTTTCTTT
CASSISDRAGEAFF
>TRBJ2-5|TRBD2|TRBV10-3|-
TGTGCCATCAGTGAGTCTCTGCGGGGAGGGGAGACCCAGTACTTC
CAISESLRGGETQYF
>TRBJ1-3|-|TRBV5-1|-
TGCGCCAGCAGCTTGGGACAGACGGGAAACACCATATATTTT
CASSLGQTGNTIYF
>TRBJ1-2|-|TRBV9|-
TGTGCCAGCAGCTGGGAGTTAAGCCCTAACTATGGCTACACCTTC
CASSWELSPNYGYTF